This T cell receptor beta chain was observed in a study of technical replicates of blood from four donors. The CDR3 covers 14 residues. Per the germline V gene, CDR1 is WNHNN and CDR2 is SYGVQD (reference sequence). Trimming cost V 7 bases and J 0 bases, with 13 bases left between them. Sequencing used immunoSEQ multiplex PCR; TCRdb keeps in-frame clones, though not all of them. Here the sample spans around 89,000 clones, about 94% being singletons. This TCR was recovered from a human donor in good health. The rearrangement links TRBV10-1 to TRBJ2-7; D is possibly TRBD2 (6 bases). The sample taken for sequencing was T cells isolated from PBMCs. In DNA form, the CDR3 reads TGCGCCAGCACCCGGGACTTGAGCTCCTACGAGCAGTACTTC. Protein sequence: CASTRDLSSYEQYF.